The rows below give T cell receptor beta chains drawn from one sample of a study of T cell responses to AZD1222 COVID-19 vaccine. Produced via immunoSEQ multiplex PCR; TCRdb's table is partial and in-frame only. The repertoire holds about 150,000 clones, with roughly nine tenths as singletons. The input for sequencing was peripheral blood, taken on day 0 of AZD1222 vaccination. Receptors originate from an adult in good health. Each CDR3 is given with its conserved first and last residue. The order of the fields is clone size, J gene, D gene, V gene, CDR3 DNA, CDR3 protein. D genes are given only for firm matches. Clone size appears in some rows only: once, few, many, or a class for an expanded clone.

NA TRBJ2-1 TRBD2 TRBV6-2/TRBV6-3 TGTGCCAGCAGCCGTGGACTAGCTGGGAAGCAGTTCTTC CASSRGLAGKQFF
NA TRBJ1-1 NA TRBV19 TGTGCCAGTAGCCCCCGGCACCTGAACACTGAAGCTTTCTTT CASSPRHLNTEAFF
NA TRBJ1-1 NA TRBV7-8 TGTGCCAGCAGCACAAGGGGTTTCGCGAACACTGAAGCTTTCTTT CASSTRGFANTEAFF
NA TRBJ2-7 TRBD2 TRBV7-8 TGTGCCAGCAGCTTTAGGAAGCCTAGCGGTTTATCCTACGAGCAGTACTTC CASSFRKPSGLSYEQYF
once TRBJ2-3 TRBD2 TRBV3-1/TRBV3-2 TGTGCCAGCCTGAGGGAGGGCTTAAGGGGCACAACAGATACGCAGTATTTT CASLREGLRGTTDTQYF
NA TRBJ2-2 NA TRBV18 TGTGCCAGCTCACCCTACCAGCCCGCGAACACCGGGGAGCTGTTTTTT CASSPYQPANTGELFF
NA TRBJ2-4 NA TRBV28 TGTGCCAGCAGTTTATTGGGGGATCTCCTCTTAGCCAAAAACATTCAGTACTTC CASSLLGDLLLAKNIQYF
NA TRBJ2-4 NA TRBV7-9 TGTGCCAGCAGCACCACTATGATGGACATTCAGTACTTC CASSTTMMDIQYF
NA TRBJ2-1 NA TRBV11-2 TGTGCCAGCAGCTTTAGCGTCAGCTCCTACAATGAGCAGTTCTTC CASSFSVSSYNEQFF
once TRBJ2-7 NA TRBV7-9 TGTGCCAGCAGCCCGGCGCGAGGGAACGAGCAGTACTTC CASSPARGNEQYF
NA TRBJ1-1 NA TRBV7-2 TGTGCCAGCAGCTTGTTGGACACGACCACTGAAGCTTTCTTT CASSLLDTTTEAFF
NA TRBJ2-1 TRBD2 TRBV7-3 TGTGCCAGCAGCTCACGGAGCGGGAGCGGGTCCTACAATGAGCAGTTCTTC CASSSRSGSGSYNEQFF
NA TRBJ2-3 NA TRBV6-1 TGTGCCAGTAGTGGAGCGGCGCATGATACGCAGTATTTT CASSGAAHDTQYF
NA TRBJ2-3 NA TRBV2 TGTGCCAGCAGTGAGCGGCCTAGTCCTGGCACAGATACGCAGTATTTT CASSERPSPGTDTQYF
NA TRBJ2-5 TRBD2 TRBV7-9 TGTGCCAGCACCCTAGAAGGGGCGGGAGAGGATCCCCAGTACTTC CASTLEGAGEDPQYF
NA TRBJ1-2 TRBD1 TRBV29-1 TGCAGCGTTGAAGAGGGACAGGGTGGTTATGGCTACACCTTC CSVEEGQGGYGYTF
few TRBJ2-1 TRBD1 TRBV11-3 TGTGCCAGCAGCTTTCGGGACAGGGGCTACAATGAGCAGTTCTTC CASSFRDRGYNEQFF
NA TRBJ2-5 TRBD1 TRBV3-1/TRBV3-2 TGTGCCAGCAGCCATAGGACAGGACTTCGGGAGACCCAGTACTTC CASSHRTGLRETQYF
NA TRBJ2-3 TRBD2 TRBV27 TGTGCCAGCAGTCCCTTATTAGCGGGAGGGCCAGATACGCAGTATTTT CASSPLLAGGPDTQYF
few TRBJ1-4 NA TRBV18 TGTGCCAGCTCACCATACGGGGAGGATGAAAAACTGTTTTTT CASSPYGEDEKLFF